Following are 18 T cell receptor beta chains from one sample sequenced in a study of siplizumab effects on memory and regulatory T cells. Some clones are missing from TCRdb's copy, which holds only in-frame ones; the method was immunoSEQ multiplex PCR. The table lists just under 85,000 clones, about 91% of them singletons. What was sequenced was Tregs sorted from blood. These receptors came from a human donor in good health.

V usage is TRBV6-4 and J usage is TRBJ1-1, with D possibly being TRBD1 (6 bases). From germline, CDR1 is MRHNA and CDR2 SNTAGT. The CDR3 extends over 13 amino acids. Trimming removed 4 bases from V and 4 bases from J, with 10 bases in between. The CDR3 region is CASSAQGSTEAFF. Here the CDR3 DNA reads TGTGCCAGCAGTGCACAGGGATCCACTGAAGCTTTCTTT.

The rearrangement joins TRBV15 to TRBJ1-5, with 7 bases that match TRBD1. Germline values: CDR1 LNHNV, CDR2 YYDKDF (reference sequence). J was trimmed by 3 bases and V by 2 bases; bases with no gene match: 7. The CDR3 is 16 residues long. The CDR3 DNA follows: TGTGCCACCAGCAGACCTACAGGGGCCGCCAATCAGCCCCAGCATTTT. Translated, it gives CATSRPTGAANQPQHF.

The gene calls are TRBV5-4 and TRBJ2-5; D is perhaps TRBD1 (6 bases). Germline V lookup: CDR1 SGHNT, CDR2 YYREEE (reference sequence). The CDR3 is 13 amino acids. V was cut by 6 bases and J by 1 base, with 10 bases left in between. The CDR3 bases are TGTGCCAGCAATTCAGGGGCCCAAGAGACCCAGTACTTC. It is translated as CASNSGAQETQYF.

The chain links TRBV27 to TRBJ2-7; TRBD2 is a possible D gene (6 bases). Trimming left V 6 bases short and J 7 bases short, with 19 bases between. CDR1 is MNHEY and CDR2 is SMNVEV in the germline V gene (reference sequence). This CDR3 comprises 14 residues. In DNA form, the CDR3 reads TGTGCCAGCAGAAAAAGGGCCCCGGGGGAGGAGCAGTACTTC. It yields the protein CASRKRAPGEEQYF.

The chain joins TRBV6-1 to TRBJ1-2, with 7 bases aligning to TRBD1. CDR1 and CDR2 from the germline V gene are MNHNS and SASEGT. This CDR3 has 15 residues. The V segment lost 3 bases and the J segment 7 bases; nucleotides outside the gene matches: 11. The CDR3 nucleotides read TGTGCCAGCAGTGACGGGACAGCTTATTATAGTGGCTACACCTTC. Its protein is CASSDGTAYYSGYTF.

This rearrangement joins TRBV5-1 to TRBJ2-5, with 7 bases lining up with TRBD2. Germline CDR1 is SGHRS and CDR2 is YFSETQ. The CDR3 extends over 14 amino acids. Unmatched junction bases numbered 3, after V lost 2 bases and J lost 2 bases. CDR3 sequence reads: CASSLWGGQETQYF. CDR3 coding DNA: TGCGCCAGCAGCTTATGGGGGGGGCAAGAGACCCAGTACTTC.

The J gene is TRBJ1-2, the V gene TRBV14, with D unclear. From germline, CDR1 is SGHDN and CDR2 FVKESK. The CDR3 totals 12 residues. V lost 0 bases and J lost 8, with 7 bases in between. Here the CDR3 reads CASSQEGRGYTF. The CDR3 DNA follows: TGTGCCAGCAGCCAAGAAGGTAGAGGCTACACCTTC.

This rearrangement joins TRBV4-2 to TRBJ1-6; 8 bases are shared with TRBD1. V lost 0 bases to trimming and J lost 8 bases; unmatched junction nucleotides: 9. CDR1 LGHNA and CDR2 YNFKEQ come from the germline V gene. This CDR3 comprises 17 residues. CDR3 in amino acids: CASSQEAFSRGHSPLHF. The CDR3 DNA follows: TGTGCCAGCAGCCAAGAGGCGTTCAGCAGGGGGCATTCACCCCTCCACTTT.

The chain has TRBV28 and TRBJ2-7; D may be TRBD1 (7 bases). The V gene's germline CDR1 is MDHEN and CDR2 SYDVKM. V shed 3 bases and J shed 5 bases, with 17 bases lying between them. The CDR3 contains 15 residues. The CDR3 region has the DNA TGTGCCAGCAGTTTTTATCCAGGGGGGTCCGACGAGCAGTACTTC. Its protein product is CASSFYPGGSDEQYF. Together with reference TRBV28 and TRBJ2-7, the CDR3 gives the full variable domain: DVKVTQSSRYLVKRTGEKVFLECVQDMDHENMFWYRQDPGLGLRLIYFSYDVKMKEKGDIPEGYSVSREKKERFSLILESASTNQTSMYLCASSFYPGGSDEQYFGPGTRLTVT.

The CDR3 DNA sequence: TGTGCCAGCAGCCAAGGGCACCTCTCCTACAATGAGCAGTTCTTC. Translation gives CASSQGHLSYNEQFF. The chain carries TRBV7-2 and TRBJ2-1; D unclear. V lost 5 bases to trimming and J lost 0 bases, with 11 bases between them. The length of the CDR3 is 15 residues. CDR1 SGHTA and CDR2 FQGNSA come from the germline V gene.

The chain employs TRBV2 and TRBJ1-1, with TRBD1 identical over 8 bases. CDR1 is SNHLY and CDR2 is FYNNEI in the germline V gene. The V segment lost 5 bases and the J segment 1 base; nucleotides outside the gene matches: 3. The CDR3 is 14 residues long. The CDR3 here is CASSRDRTNTEAFF. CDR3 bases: TGTGCCAGCAGTAGGGACAGGACGAACACTGAAGCTTTCTTT.

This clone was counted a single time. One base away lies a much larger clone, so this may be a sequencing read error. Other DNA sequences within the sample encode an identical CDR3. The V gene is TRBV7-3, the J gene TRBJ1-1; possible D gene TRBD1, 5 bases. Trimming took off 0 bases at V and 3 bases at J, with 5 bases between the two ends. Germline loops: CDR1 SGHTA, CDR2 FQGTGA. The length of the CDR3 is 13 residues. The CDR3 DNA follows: TGTGCCAGCAGCTTAACAGGGGACACTGAAGCTTTCTTT. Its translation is CASSLTGDTEAFF.

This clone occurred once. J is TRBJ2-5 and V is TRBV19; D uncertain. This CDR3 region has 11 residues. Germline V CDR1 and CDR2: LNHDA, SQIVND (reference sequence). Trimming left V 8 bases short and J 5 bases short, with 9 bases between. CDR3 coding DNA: TGTGCCAGTGGGGATTGGGAGACCCAGTACTTC. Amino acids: CASGDWETQYF.

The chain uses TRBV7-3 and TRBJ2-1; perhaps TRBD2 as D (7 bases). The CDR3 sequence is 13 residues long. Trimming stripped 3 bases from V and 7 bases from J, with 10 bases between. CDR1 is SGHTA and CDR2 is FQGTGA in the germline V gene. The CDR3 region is CASSLGGPNEQFF. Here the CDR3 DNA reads TGTGCCAGCAGCTTGGGGGGGCCTAATGAGCAGTTCTTC.

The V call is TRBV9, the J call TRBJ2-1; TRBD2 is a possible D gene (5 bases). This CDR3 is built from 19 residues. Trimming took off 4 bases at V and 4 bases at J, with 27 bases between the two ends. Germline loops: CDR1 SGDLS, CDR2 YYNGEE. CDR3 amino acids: CASSSSRSLGDRGYNEQFF. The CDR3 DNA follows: TGTGCCAGCAGCTCATCCCGGTCCCTCGGGGATCGCGGATACAATGAGCAGTTCTTC.

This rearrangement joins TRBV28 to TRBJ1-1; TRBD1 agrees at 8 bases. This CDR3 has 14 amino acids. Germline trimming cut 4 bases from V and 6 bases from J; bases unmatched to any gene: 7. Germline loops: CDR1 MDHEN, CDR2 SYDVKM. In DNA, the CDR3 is TGTGCCAGCAGTTATCCAGGGGGCCGGGCTGAAGCTTTCTTT. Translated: CASSYPGGRAEAFF.

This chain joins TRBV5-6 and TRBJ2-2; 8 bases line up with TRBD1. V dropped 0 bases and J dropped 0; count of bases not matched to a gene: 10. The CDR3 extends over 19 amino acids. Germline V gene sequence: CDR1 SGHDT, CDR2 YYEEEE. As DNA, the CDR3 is TGTGCCAGCAGCTTGGGAGGAGACAGGGGCTTCGCGAACACCGGGGAGCTGTTTTTT. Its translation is CASSLGGDRGFANTGELFF.

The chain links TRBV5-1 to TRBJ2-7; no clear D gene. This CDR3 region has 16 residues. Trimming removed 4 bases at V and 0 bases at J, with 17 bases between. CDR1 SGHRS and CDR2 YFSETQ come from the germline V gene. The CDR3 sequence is CASSGISGPSSYEQYF. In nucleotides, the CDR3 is TGCGCCAGCAGCGGTATATCGGGCCCAAGCTCCTACGAGCAGTACTTC.